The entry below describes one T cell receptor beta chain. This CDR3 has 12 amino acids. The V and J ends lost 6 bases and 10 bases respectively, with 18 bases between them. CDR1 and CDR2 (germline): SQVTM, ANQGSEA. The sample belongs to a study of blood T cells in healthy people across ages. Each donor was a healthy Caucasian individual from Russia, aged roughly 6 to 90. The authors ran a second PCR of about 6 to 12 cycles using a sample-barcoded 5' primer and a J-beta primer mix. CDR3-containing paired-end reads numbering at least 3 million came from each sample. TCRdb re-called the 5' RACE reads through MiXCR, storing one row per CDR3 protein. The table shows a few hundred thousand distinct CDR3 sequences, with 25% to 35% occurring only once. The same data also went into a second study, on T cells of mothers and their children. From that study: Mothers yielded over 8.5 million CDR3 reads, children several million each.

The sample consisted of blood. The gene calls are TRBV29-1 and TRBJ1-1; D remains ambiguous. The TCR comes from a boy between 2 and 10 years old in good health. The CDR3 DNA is TGCAGCGTCCCCGGATTGACCGCGGGAGCTTTCTTT. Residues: CSVPGLTAGAFF.